A single sample is the source of the 29 T cell receptor beta chains below, sequenced in a study of neurological immune-mediated disorders. MiXCR, run by TCRdb on the 5' RACE reads, gives a single entry per CDR3 protein. This table holds around 70,000 distinct CDR3 sequences, roughly 5.6% found once. Sequencing input: PBMCs. The receptors were gathered from a man in his late teens or twenties with multiple sclerosis.

This clonotype was counted ten times or more. V is TRBV10-3 and J is TRBJ2-1; 9 bases are a match to TRBD1. This CDR3 contains 12 residues. Germline CDR1 is ENHRY and CDR2 is SYGVKD. J lost 4 bases, V lost 10 bases, and 2 bases had no gene match. Written as DNA, the CDR3 is TGTGCCACCGGGACAGGGTACAATGAGCAGTTCTTC. Translation: CATGTGYNEQFF.

This clonotype has more than one count but fewer than ten. The chain links TRBV18 to TRBJ2-3; D unclear. Germline CDR1 and CDR2: KGHSH and LQKENI. Trimming pared 4 bases from V and 4 bases from J, leaving 9 bases between. The length of the CDR3 is 13 residues. Here the CDR3 DNA reads TGTGCCAGCTCACGTGCGTCCGCAGATACGCAGTATTTT. Amino acids: CASSRASADTQYF.

This clonotype was counted at least ten times. J is TRBJ2-1 and V is TRBV20-1, with D unresolved. V was clipped by 4 bases and J by 0 bases, with 13 bases between them. CDR3 length equals 15 residues. CDR1 and CDR2 (germline): DFQATT, SNEGSKA (reference sequence). The CDR3 is CSATLLHPSYNEQFF. For the CDR3, the DNA is TGCAGTGCTACCTTGCTTCACCCCTCCTACAATGAGCAGTTCTTC.

This clonotype was seen many times. This chain joins TRBV5-5 and TRBJ2-7; 7 nucleotides agree with TRBD1. In germline, CDR1 is SGHKS, CDR2 YYEKEE (reference sequence). This CDR3 is 16 amino acids long. V shed 4 bases and J 7 bases; nucleotides not matched to a gene: 17. CDR3 region: CASSPWYRGRGREQYF. CDR3 coding DNA: TGTGCCAGCAGCCCCTGGTACAGGGGTAGGGGAAGAGAGCAGTACTTC.

This clonotype has ten or more counts. The chain uses TRBV12-3 or TRBV12-4 and TRBJ1-6; 7 nucleotides line up with TRBD1. This CDR3 contains 14 residues. After removal of 3 bases from V and 5 bases from J, the junction contained 1 base not matched to a gene. The CDR3 DNA follows: TGTGCCAGCAGTTTGACAGGGCATAATTCACCCCTCCACTTT. Its translation is CASSLTGHNSPLHF.

This clonotype was found a few times. A much larger clone is a single base away; this may be a read error. The chain has TRBV5-6 and TRBJ2-7, with a possible D match to TRBD1 (6 bases). CDR1 is SGHDT, CDR2 YYEEEE, per germline. Between the trimmed V and J ends, which lost 3 bases and 6 bases, there was a span of 16 bases. There are 14 residues in the CDR3. The CDR3 nucleotides read TGTGCCAGCAGCTACCCGGGAAAGGGGGTCGAGCAGTACTTC. This sequence encodes CASSYPGKGVEQYF.

This clonotype was counted many times. The chain uses TRBV12-3 or TRBV12-4 and TRBJ2-2; TRBD2 matches 7 bases. The V gene end was trimmed by 10 bases and the J gene end by 1 base; junction bases not matched to a gene: 3. The CDR3 is 13 residues long. CDR3 bases: TGTGCCACAAAGCGGGAGAACACCGGGGAGCTGTTTTTT. Translation: CATKRENTGELFF.

Many counts were recorded for this clonotype. The chain couples TRBV5-5 to TRBJ2-2; 8 positions agree with TRBD1. Germline-derived CDR1 and CDR2 are SGHKS and YYEKEE (reference sequence). The CDR3 extends over 15 amino acids. V lost 4 bases to trimming and J lost 4 bases; unmatched junction nucleotides: 6. The CDR3 reads CASSLQGASTGELFF. The CDR3 DNA sequence: TGTGCCAGCAGCCTCCAGGGGGCATCCACCGGGGAGCTGTTTTTT.

With respect to this clonotype: A single base separates this from a much larger clone, so it may be a read error. The J gene is TRBJ2-1, the V gene TRBV20-1; 7 nucleotides agree with TRBD1. The CDR3 loop spans 17 amino acids. Germline lookup yields CDR1 DFQATT and CDR2 SNEGSKA (reference sequence). The J segment lost 1 base and the V segment lost 5 bases, leaving 14 bases of the junction unmatched. CDR3 DNA: TGCAGTGCTCCTCAAACCCGACAGGGAAAATCCTACAATGAGCAGTTCTTC. Its protein product is CSAPQTRQGKSYNEQFF.

In this sample, this clonotype turned up many times. The rearrangement uses TRBV27 and TRBJ1-2; D is possibly TRBD1 (6 bases). Germline V gives CDR1 MNHEY, CDR2 SMNVEV (reference sequence). The ends were cut back, 5 bases at V and 8 bases at J, with 21 bases in the middle. CDR3 length: 15 residues. Here the CDR3 reads CASSPPPTGLGGYTF. CDR3 nucleotides: TGTGCCAGCAGTCCTCCCCCAACAGGGCTCGGGGGCTACACCTTC.

Turning to this clonotype: The junction differs from germline at one of its ends, possibly a read error. The chain couples TRBV20-1 to TRBJ1-5; a possible D gene is TRBD1 (5 bases). CDR1 is DFQATT, CDR2 SNEGSKA, per germline (reference sequence). The CDR3 spans 14 residues. The CDR3 DNA sequence: TGCAGTGCTAGAACGGGGACGGCAAATCAGCCCCAGAATTTT. It encodes CSARTGTANQPQNF.

V gene TRBV4-1 combines with J gene TRBJ2-7; a weak D match, TRBD1 (6 bases). Trimming removed 3 bases from V and 4 bases from J, with 13 bases in between. CDR3 length: 14 residues. Germline CDR1 and CDR2: MGHRA and YSYEKL. The CDR3 DNA reads as TGCGCCAGCAGCCATGGGGCAGGGGCGTACGAGCAGTACTTC. Protein product: CASSHGAGAYEQYF.

This clonotype was seen repeatedly, ten times or more. The V call is TRBV5-6, the J call TRBJ2-1, with D possibly matching TRBD2 (6 bases). The V gene lost 5 bases and the J gene lost 6 bases, with 9 bases spanning the gap. The CDR3 spans 12 residues. Looked up from germline, CDR1 is SGHDT and CDR2 is YYEEEE. The CDR3 DNA sequence: TGTGCCAGCAGGCGGAGGGCCAATGAGCAGTTCTTC. Translated: CASRRRANEQFF. The full variable domain, in which reference TRBV5-6 and TRBJ2-1 provide the parts outside the CDR3, is DAGVTQSPTHLIKTRGQQVTLRCSPKSGHDTVSWYQQALGQGPQFIFQYYEEEERQRGNFPDRFSGHQFPNYSSELNVNALLLGDSALYLCASRRRANEQFFGPGTRLTVL.

This clonotype came up many times. The V gene is TRBV12-3 or TRBV12-4, the J gene TRBJ2-1, with 14 bases matching TRBD2. This CDR3 contains 19 residues. V lost 6 bases to trimming and J lost 0 bases; unmatched junction nucleotides: 10. CDR3 in DNA: TGTGCCAGCAGCAAGACTAGCGGGAGGGGTACTAGCTCCTACAATGAGCAGTTCTTC. It codes for CASSKTSGRGTSSYNEQFF.

This clonotype was detected ten times or more. The chain carries TRBV5-5 and TRBJ2-7; D unclear. Trimming took 1 base from V and 3 from J, leaving 5 bases between them. Germline CDR1 is SGHKS and CDR2 is YYEKEE (reference sequence). This CDR3 has 12 amino acids. DNA for the CDR3: TGTGCCAGCAGCTTGTCGGGCTACGAGCAGTACTTC. Protein sequence: CASSLSGYEQYF.

This clonotype was counted many times. The chain joins TRBV7-2 to TRBJ1-3, with D tentatively TRBD1 (5 bases). The germline V gene encodes CDR1 SGHTA and CDR2 FQGNSA. V was shortened by 5 bases and J by 5 bases, with 19 bases between the two germline ends. The CDR3 is made up of 16 amino acids. CDR3 protein: CASSPSGDSARNTIYF. The CDR3 bases are TGTGCCAGCAGCCCATCGGGGGACTCGGCTAGAAACACCATATATTTT.

The sample holds many counts of this clonotype. This chain uses TRBV20-1 with TRBJ2-1, with D tentatively TRBD2 (6 bases). The CDR3 extends over 15 amino acids. With 2 bases removed from V and 0 bases from J, the gap between germline ends came to 11 bases. Germline values: CDR1 DFQATT, CDR2 SNEGSKA (reference sequence). Written as DNA, the CDR3 is TGCAGTGCTAGACCCATAGCGGTCTCCTACAATGAGCAGTTCTTC. This codes for CSARPIAVSYNEQFF.

There are many counts of this clonotype. This chain joins TRBV27 and TRBJ2-1; possibly TRBD2 for D (5 bases). The CDR3 loop spans 14 amino acids. V lost 4 bases, J lost 12 bases, and 19 bases lay in between. CDR1 is MNHEY, CDR2 SMNVEV, per germline (reference sequence). The CDR3 coding sequence is TGTGCCAGCAGTTCCCCCCGAAAAAGCGGCAGGCAGTTCTTC. It translates to CASSSPRKSGRQFF.

Only a few counts were recorded for this clonotype. V and J are TRBV11-2 and TRBJ1-1; D is ambiguous. CDR3 length: 15 amino acids. V dropped 0 bases and J dropped 0 bases, with 8 bases sitting between them. The germline V gene has CDR1 SGHAT and CDR2 FQNNGV. This CDR3 is CASSLEGFLNTEAFF. The CDR3 region has the DNA TGTGCCAGCAGCTTAGAGGGTTTCCTGAACACTGAAGCTTTCTTT.

This clonotype was seen at least ten times. The chain carries TRBV4-3 and TRBJ1-2; D remains ambiguous. Per the germline V gene, CDR1 is LGHNA and CDR2 is YSLEER. The CDR3 sequence is 15 residues long. V lost 1 base and J 0 bases, leaving 9 bases between the germline ends. The CDR3 sequence is CASSQGVSANYGYTF. The DNA of the CDR3 is TGCGCCAGCAGCCAAGGTGTCAGCGCTAACTATGGCTACACCTTC.

This clonotype was seen only a few times. A single base separates this from a much larger clone, so it may be a read error. V and J are TRBV15 and TRBJ2-4, with 10 bases aligning to TRBD2. This CDR3 has 19 residues. Per the germline V gene, CDR1 is LNHNV and CDR2 is YYDKDF (reference sequence). The J segment lost 1 base and the V segment lost 2 bases, leaving 11 bases of the junction unmatched. The DNA of the CDR3 is TGTGCCACCAGCAGAATGGGCCTAGCGGGGGTTGTGGCCAAAAACATTCAGTACTTC. It codes for CATSRMGLAGVVAKNIQYF.

In its sample, this clonotype was seen many times. The rearrangement links TRBV20-1 to TRBJ2-1, with D possibly matching TRBD2 (5 bases). Germline-derived CDR1 and CDR2 are DFQATT and SNEGSKA (reference sequence). The CDR3 totals 15 residues. With 3 bases removed from V and 9 bases from J, the gap between germline ends came to 21 bases. CDR3 sequence: CSASPPTRASGEQFF. Written as DNA, the CDR3 is TGCAGTGCTAGCCCACCCACTAGGGCCTCCGGTGAGCAGTTCTTC.

This clonotype was picked up a small number of times. The genes are TRBV5-1 and TRBJ2-7, with D maybe TRBD2 (5 bases). From germline, CDR1 is SGHRS and CDR2 YFSETQ. V lost 5 bases, J lost 4 bases, and 16 bases lay in between. The CDR3 covers 14 residues. CDR3 coding DNA: TGCGCCAGCAGTCTAGCCGGAAAGGAATACGAGCAGTACTTC. It is translated as CASSLAGKEYEQYF.

The J gene is TRBJ2-7, the V gene TRBV5-1; the match to TRBD1 covers 10 bases. This CDR3 is built from 12 residues. Germline assignment: CDR1 SGHRS and CDR2 YFSETQ. J gave up 7 bases and V 4 bases, and 2 bases lay outside the gene matches. Here the CDR3 DNA reads TGCGCCAGCAGCGGGACAGGGGAAGAGCAGTACTTC. This gives the protein CASSGTGEEQYF.

The sample holds one count of this clonotype. The rearrangement joins TRBV7-2 to TRBJ2-7; D unresolved. The CDR3 extends over 12 amino acids. Germline CDR1 reads SGHTA; CDR2 reads FQGNSA. V lost 2 bases and J lost 7, with 9 bases in between. The CDR3 DNA follows: TGTGCCAGCAGCTTATGGGGTGGAGAGCAGTACTTC. Translated, it gives CASSLWGGEQYF.

As to this clonotype: This may come from a read error, since a much larger clone is one base off. CDR3 amino acids: CSARSRGDYYEQYF. In DNA form, the CDR3 reads TGCAGCGCCCGGTCCAGGGGAGATTACTACGAGCAGTACTTC. This rearrangement joins TRBV29-1 to TRBJ2-7, with D tentatively TRBD1 (6 bases). V lost 7 bases and J 3 bases, leaving 19 bases between the germline ends. Germline V lookup: CDR1 SQVTM, CDR2 ANQGSEA. The CDR3 sequence is 14 residues long.

In its sample, this clonotype was seen many times. For the CDR3, the DNA is TGTGCCAGCAGCCCCGTAAGGGGACCCGCTCATAGCACAGATACGCAGTATTTT. This codes for CASSPVRGPAHSTDTQYF. The J gene is TRBJ2-3, the V gene TRBV11-2; the D call may be TRBD1 or TRBD2 (5 bases each). The CDR3 is 18 amino acids. The germline CDR1 and CDR2 sequences are SGHAT and FQNNGV. Trimming shortened V by 5 bases and J by 0 bases, and 21 bases separated the two germline ends.

This clonotype was picked up many times. The rearrangement uses TRBV28 and TRBJ2-7; TRBD1 matches 7 bases. CDR1 is MDHEN, CDR2 SYDVKM, per germline. Germline trimming cut 7 bases from V and 3 bases from J; bases unmatched to any gene: 9. The CDR3 totals 14 residues. The CDR3 nucleotides are TGTGCCAGCAACACAGGGGTATCCTTCTACGAGCAGTACTTC. Protein sequence: CASNTGVSFYEQYF.

This rearrangement joins TRBV7-9 to TRBJ1-1, with D unresolved. V was trimmed by 5 bases and J by 3 bases, leaving 16 bases between them. This CDR3 comprises 15 residues. Germline CDR1 and CDR2: SEHNR and FQNEAQ (reference sequence). In DNA form, the CDR3 reads TGTGCCAGCAGCCCTTCGGCCCCGGGGTACACTGAAGCTTTCTTT. This gives the protein CASSPSAPGYTEAFF.